A selection of T cell receptor beta chains follows, all from one sample in a study of shared clonotypes between healthy human individuals. The protocol was immunoSEQ multiplex PCR, while the TCRdb copy is restricted to in-frame clones and leaves out a portion. The sample lists 2.3 million or so clones; approximately 93% were seen once. Sequencing was done on a sample of naive CD4+ T cells from PBMCs. The receptors were gathered from a young man in good health. Some clones in this sample may be carry-over from other donors' samples. Both conserved end residues are part of each CDR3. D genes are given only for firm matches. Clone size is not always given. Where it is, it says once, few, many or a class for expanded clones.

abundance	d_gene	v_gene	j_gene	CDR3nt	CDR3aa
.	.	TRBV7-6	TRBJ2-6	TGTGCCAGCAGCTTAGGTGGTGGCTCTGGGGCCAACGTCCTGACTTTC	CASSLGGGSGANVLTF
.	TRBD1	TRBV6-1	TRBJ2-7	TGTGCCACCTCCAGGGACAGGGGATACGAGCAGTACTTC	CATSRDRGYEQYF
.	.	TRBV6-4	TRBJ2-1	TGTGCCAGCAGTCCGGATAACAATGAGCAGTTCTTC	CASSPDNNEQFF
.	.	TRBV28	TRBJ1-5	TGTGCCAGCAGTCTTCCAGGGCAGGGCGATCAGCCCCAGCATTTT	CASSLPGQGDQPQHF
.	TRBD2	TRBV13	TRBJ2-7	TGTGCCAGCAGCTTAGGGCGGGGGTTCTCCTACGAGCAGTACTTC	CASSLGRGFSYEQYF
.	TRBD2	TRBV4-1	TRBJ2-3	TGCGCCAGCAGCCTCGGGGCTAGCGGGAGCGCGGTGGATACGCAGTATTTT	CASSLGASGSAVDTQYF
.	.	TRBV30	TRBJ1-2	TGTGCCTGGAGTCCAACTCATGGCTACACCTTC	CAWSPTHGYTF
.	.	TRBV9	TRBJ2-1	TGTGCCAGCAGCGTAGCTACCGGAGTCAATGAGCAGTTCTTC	CASSVATGVNEQFF
.	.	TRBV20-1	TRBJ2-7	TGCAGTGCGCAGGCCGGTACCGAGCAGTACTTC	CSAQAGTEQYF
.	TRBD1	TRBV6-6	TRBJ1-5	TGTGCCAGCAGTTCAGGGGGTTCCGGCAATCAGCCCCAGCATTTT	CASSSGGSGNQPQHF
.	.	TRBV4-2	TRBJ1-1	TGTGCCAGCAGCCAAGATAGCTGGGATCGGACTGAAGCTTTCTTT	CASSQDSWDRTEAFF
.	.	TRBV2	TRBJ2-7	TGTGCCAGCGCTTACGTCTACGAGCAGTACTTC	CASAYVYEQYF
once	.	TRBV7-9	TRBJ1-4	TGTGCCAGCAGCTCTAAGGCAGGGGAAAATGAAAAACTGTTTTTT	CASSSKAGENEKLFF
.	.	TRBV28	TRBJ1-5	TGTGCCAGCAGTTTAGGCGGTTATAGCAATCAGCCCCAGCATTTT	CASSLGGYSNQPQHF
.	TRBD1	TRBV6-5	TRBJ2-3	TGTGCCAGTCAGACAGGGGGGCGGAATACGCAGTATTTT	CASQTGGRNTQYF
.	.	TRBV7-9	TRBJ1-5	TGTGCCAGCAGCTCCGACAGACGTACGGGTCAGCCCCAGCATTTT	CASSSDRRTGQPQHF
.	.	TRBV10-3	TRBJ2-3	TGTGCCATCAGCGCCATCATTGGGGGGTCTGGCACAGATACGCAGTATTTT	CAISAIIGGSGTDTQYF
.	.	TRBV6-6	TRBJ2-6	TGTGCCAGCAGTGCCCTTAGGGCCAACGTCCTGACTTTC	CASSALRANVLTF
.	TRBD1	TRBV19	TRBJ1-3	TGTGCCAGTAGTAAGTCGGGACAGGGTAGATCTGGAAACACCATATATTTT	CASSKSGQGRSGNTIYF
.	TRBD2	TRBV27	TRBJ2-7	TGTGCCAGCAGCCCTAGCGGGCCTCTCTACGAGCAGTACTTC	CASSPSGPLYEQYF
.	TRBD1	TRBV2	TRBJ1-1	TGTGCCAGCAGTGGGACAGGGGGCGCGGACACTGAAGCTTTCTTT	CASSGTGGADTEAFF
.	.	TRBV5-1	TRBJ1-4	TGCGCCAGCAGCTTGGCTGGGGCTAATGAAAAACTGTTTTTT	CASSLAGANEKLFF
once	.	TRBV19	TRBJ2-2	TGTGCCAGTAGTATAGCCCCTCCATCCGGGGAGCTGTTTTTT	CASSIAPPSGELFF
.	TRBD2	TRBV6-5	TRBJ2-3	TGTGCCAGCAGTTACTCGAAAGAACTAGCGGGACTGTATTTT	CASSYSKELAGLYF
.	.	TRBV18	TRBJ1-1	TGTGCCAGCTCACCAAGGACGGGGAACACTGAAGCTTTCTTT	CASSPRTGNTEAFF
.	TRBD2	TRBV11-1	TRBJ2-3	TGTGCCAGCAGCCCTACCTCCCGGACTAGCGGAACAGATACGCAGTATTTT	CASSPTSRTSGTDTQYF
.	.	TRBV6-6	TRBJ1-2	TGTGCCAGCAAACACCCGGGGACGGCGGACTATGGCTACACCTTC	CASKHPGTADYGYTF
.	TRBD2	TRBV6-1	TRBJ2-7	TGTGCCAGCTCGGGGGGAGACTACGAGCAGTACTTC	CASSGGDYEQYF
once	.	TRBV5-5	TRBJ2-5	TGTGCCAGCAGTCCCACGACCGGGGGCGGTGAGACCCAGTACTTC	CASSPTTGGGETQYF
.	.	TRBV11-2	TRBJ2-5	TGTGCCAGCAGCCCCACCAGACAAGGCCAAGAGACCCAGTACTTC	CASSPTRQGQETQYF
.	TRBD2	TRBV5-1	TRBJ2-3	TGCGCCAGCAGCGACCCGGGACTAGCGGGAGCCCGCACAGATACGCAGTATTTT	CASSDPGLAGARTDTQYF
.	.	TRBV7-8	TRBJ2-2	TGTGCCAGCAGCTTCCTCTGGGCTGGGAACACCGGGGAGCTGTTTTTT	CASSFLWAGNTGELFF
.	.	TRBV2	TRBJ1-1	TGTGCCAGCTCCCGGGGGATGAACACTGAAGCTTTCTTT	CASSRGMNTEAFF
.	.	TRBV6-5	TRBJ2-3	TGTGCCAGCAGGCCCGGAGGGAGCACAGATACGCAGTATTTT	CASRPGGSTDTQYF
.	TRBD1	TRBV6-1	TRBJ2-7	TGTGCCAGCAGGAGGACAGGGGGCGCGGGCTACGAGCAGTACTTC	CASRRTGGAGYEQYF
.	.	TRBV11-2	TRBJ1-6	TGTGCCAGCAGCCCCACCTCCTATAATTCACCCCTCCACTTT	CASSPTSYNSPLHF
few	.	TRBV13	TRBJ2-7	TGTGCCAGCAGCTTATACGGATCCTACGAGCAGTACTTC	CASSLYGSYEQYF
once	TRBD2	TRBV18	TRBJ2-1	TGTGCCAGCTCACCCACCGAGCGGGGTTCCTACAATGAGCAGTTCTTC	CASSPTERGSYNEQFF
.	.	TRBV19	TRBJ2-7	TGTGCCAGTAGCGGGAGTTTCTACGAGCAGTACTTC	CASSGSFYEQYF
.	.	TRBV18	TRBJ2-5	TGTGCCAGCTCACCTGGCGGCCGAGAGACCCAGTACTTC	CASSPGGRETQYF
.	.	TRBV27	TRBJ1-4	TGTGCCAGCAGTCCCGGGACGGCAAAAGGTCAGGAAAAACTGTTTTTT	CASSPGTAKGQEKLFF
.	.	TRBV2	TRBJ2-2	TGTGCCAGCAGTGATAATACGGGACTGGAGAACACCGGGGAGCTGTTTTTT	CASSDNTGLENTGELFF
.	.	TRBV6-1	TRBJ1-1	TGTGCCAGCAGTGAACTAGGGGGGAACACTGAAGCTTTCTTT	CASSELGGNTEAFF
.	.	TRBV5-1	TRBJ1-5	TGCGCCAGCAGCTTGGGCAGTAATAGCAATCAGCCCCAGCATTTT	CASSLGSNSNQPQHF
.	.	TRBV7-2	TRBJ1-2	TGTGCCAGCAGCCCGGGGGTCGATAACTATGGCTACACCTTC	CASSPGVDNYGYTF
.	.	TRBV7-2	TRBJ1-1	TGTGCCAGCAGCCGGGGACGAGGACTAAGAGCTTTCTTT	CASSRGRGLRAFF
.	.	TRBV18	TRBJ1-5	TGTGCCAGCTCACGGACGGTTAATAGCAATCAGCCCCAGCATTTT	CASSRTVNSNQPQHF
.	TRBD1	TRBV4-1	TRBJ1-2	TGCGCCAGCAGCCTCCGGGACAGGGGGTCAGCCTATGGCTACACCTTC	CASSLRDRGSAYGYTF
few	.	TRBV6-1	TRBJ1-1	TGTGCCAGCAGGTCTGACTTGCCTGAAGCTTTCTTT	CASRSDLPEAFF
.	TRBD2	TRBV18	TRBJ2-3	TGTGCCAGCTCACTTCGGACTAGCGGCACAGATACGCAGTATTTT	CASSLRTSGTDTQYF
.	.	TRBV29-1	TRBJ1-1	TGCAGCGTCCGTAGGCTGCTGAACACTGAAGCTTTCTTT	CSVRRLLNTEAFF
few	.	TRBV4-2	TRBJ1-4	TGTGCCAGCAGCCCAGGTAGCAGGGGCGAAAAACTGTTTTTT	CASSPGSRGEKLFF
.	.	TRBV9	TRBJ1-2	TGTGCCAGCAGCGTGATGGCGGACTATGGCTACACCTTC	CASSVMADYGYTF